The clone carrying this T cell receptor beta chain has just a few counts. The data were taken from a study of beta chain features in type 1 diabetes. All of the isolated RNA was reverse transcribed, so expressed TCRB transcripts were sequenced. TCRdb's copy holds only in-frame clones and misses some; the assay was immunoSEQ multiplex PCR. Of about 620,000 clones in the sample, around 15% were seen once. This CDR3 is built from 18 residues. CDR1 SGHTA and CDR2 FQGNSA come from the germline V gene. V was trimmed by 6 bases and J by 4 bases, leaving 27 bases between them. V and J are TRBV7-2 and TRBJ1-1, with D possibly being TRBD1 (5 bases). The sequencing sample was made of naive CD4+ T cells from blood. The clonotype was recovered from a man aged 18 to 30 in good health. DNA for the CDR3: TGTGCCAGCAGGGCCCGAAAGGCTCAGGGAGTGGGAGCCACTGAAGCTTTCTTT. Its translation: CASRARKAQGVGATEAFF.